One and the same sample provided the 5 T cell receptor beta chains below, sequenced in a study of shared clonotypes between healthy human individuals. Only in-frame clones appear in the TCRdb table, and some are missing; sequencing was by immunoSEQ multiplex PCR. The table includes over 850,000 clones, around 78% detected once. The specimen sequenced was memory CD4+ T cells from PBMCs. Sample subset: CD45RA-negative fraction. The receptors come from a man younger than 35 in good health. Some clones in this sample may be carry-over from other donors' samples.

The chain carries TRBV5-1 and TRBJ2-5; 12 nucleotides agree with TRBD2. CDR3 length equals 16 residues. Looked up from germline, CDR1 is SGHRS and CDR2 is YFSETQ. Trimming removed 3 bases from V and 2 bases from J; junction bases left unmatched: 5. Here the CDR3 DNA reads TGCGCCAGCAGCTCGACCGGACTAGCGGGGCAAGAGACCCAGTACTTC. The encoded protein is CASSSTGLAGQETQYF. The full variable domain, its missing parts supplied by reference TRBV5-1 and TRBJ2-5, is KAGVTQTPRYLIKTRGQQVTLSCSPISGHRSVSWYQQTPGQGLQFLFEYFSETQRNKGNFPGRFSGRQFSNSRSEMNVSTLELGDSALYLCASSSTGLAGQETQYFGPGTRLLVL.

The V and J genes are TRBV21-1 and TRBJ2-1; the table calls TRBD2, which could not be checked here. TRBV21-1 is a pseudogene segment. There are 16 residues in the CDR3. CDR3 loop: CASSPSGRIAYNEQFF. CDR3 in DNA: TGTGCCAGCAGCCCTAGCGGGAGGATCGCCTACAATGAGCAGTTCTTC.

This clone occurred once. The CDR3 bases are TGTGCCAGCAGCTTAGGACTAGCGGGGCATACCGGGGAGCTGTTTTTT. Translation: CASSLGLAGHTGELFF. The chain has TRBV7-7 and TRBJ2-2; TRBD2 matches at 11 bases. Germline V CDR1 and CDR2: SSHAT, FNYEAQ (reference sequence). The junction had 3 bases not matched to a gene; V was cut back by 1 base and J by 5 bases. The CDR3 runs to 16 residues.

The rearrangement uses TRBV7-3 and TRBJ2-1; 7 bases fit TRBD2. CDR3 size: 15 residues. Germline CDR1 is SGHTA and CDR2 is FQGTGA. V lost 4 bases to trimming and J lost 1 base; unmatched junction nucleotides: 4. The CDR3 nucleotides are TGTGCCAGCAGCTCGACTAGCATGTCCTACAATGAGCAGTTCTTC. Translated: CASSSTSMSYNEQFF.

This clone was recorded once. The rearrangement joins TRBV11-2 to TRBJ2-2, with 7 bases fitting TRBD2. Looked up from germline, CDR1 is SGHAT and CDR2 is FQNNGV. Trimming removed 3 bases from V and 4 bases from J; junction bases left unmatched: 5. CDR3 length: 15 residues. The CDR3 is CASSLRELSTGELFF. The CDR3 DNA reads TGTGCCAGCAGCTTGCGGGAGCTGAGCACCGGGGAGCTGTTTTTT.